These 5 T cell receptor beta chains share one sample of origin, sequenced in a study of CD8+ T cells in alopecia areata. After isolation, RNA underwent reverse transcription to generate cDNA as the sequencing template. Method: immunoSEQ multiplex PCR; TCRdb's copy keeps in-frame clones and lacks some. This sample shows around 20,000 clones and no singletons; around a third rests with the ten largest. Sorting of pooled cutaneous lymph node cells was based on CD4, CD8alpha, NKG2D, NKG2ACE and other markers. Sequenced sample: CD8+ T cells sorted from a lymph node. Receptors originate from a C3H/HeJ mouse with alopecia areata. Strain MHC haplotype: H2-k.

Concerning this clone itself: Genes and germline are mouse. The missing CDR3 end, 4 residues past where the read stops, is filled in from the germline J gene. The J gene is TRBJ2-7, the V gene TRBV1; 8 bases map to TRBD1. The CDR3 extends over 16 amino acids. From germline, CDR1 is NSQYPW and CDR2 LRSPGD (reference sequence). Trimming at V came to 3 bases and at J to 0 bases, leaving 7 bases not matched to a gene. Partial CDR3 DNA: TGCACCTGCAGTGCGGCCAGGGGGCGCAGCTCCTAT. This gives the protein CTCSAARGRSSY. The CDR3, in full, reads CTCSAARGRSSYEQYF.

Regarding this clone: The gene symbols are mouse symbols. The CDR3 end falls 4 residues outside the read, so it is completed with the germline J gene. V gene TRBV12-1 combines with J gene TRBJ2-7, with D possibly TRBD2 on 6 matching bases. Germline CDR1 SGHSN, CDR2 HYEKVE. The CDR3 runs 14 residues. With 3 bases removed from V and 1 base from J, the gap between germline ends came to 12 bases. The CDR3 loop is CASSVGLRSYEQYF. The part of the CDR3 DNA that was read is TGTGCCAGCTCTGTCGGACTGAGATCCTAT. The full variable domain, rest sourced from reference TRBV12-1 and TRBJ2-7, is DSGVVQSPRHIIKEKGGRSVLTCIPISGHSNVVWYQQTLGKELKFLIQHYEKVERDKGFLPSRFSVQQFDDYHSEMNMSALELEDSAMYFCASSVGLRSYEQYFGPGTRLTVL.

Turning to this clone: Gene names and germline refer to mouse. The CDR3 goes on 4 residues after the read ends, and that part is filled in from the germline J gene. The gene calls are TRBV16 and TRBJ1-4, with a tentative D call TRBD1 (6 bases). Looked up from germline, CDR1 is SGHSA and CDR2 is FRNQAP. V was pared by 0 bases and J by 1 base, with 12 bases between. The CDR3 totals 17 residues. The sequenced part of the CDR3 DNA is TGTGCAAGCAGCTTAGAGCCTCGGGACAATTCCAACGAA. Its translation: CASSLEPRDNSNE. The CDR3 reads in full as CASSLEPRDNSNERLFF.

This clone has a handful of counts. Gene names are the mouse ones. Read sequence stops 4 residues before the CDR3 end, and the germline J gene provides the missing end. This chain uses TRBV1 with TRBJ1-1; D is possibly TRBD1 (6 bases). CDR1 and CDR2 from the germline V gene are NSQYPW and LRSPGD (reference sequence). Trimming stripped 0 bases from V and 0 bases from J, with 8 bases between. This CDR3 is 15 amino acids long. CDR3 bases read: TGCACCTGCAGTGCAGAAGCAGGGGCAAACACA. It codes for CTCSAEAGANT. The entire CDR3 is CTCSAEAGANTEVFF. The variable domain in full, with the rest retrieved from reference TRBV1 and TRBJ1-1, is VTLLEQNPRWRLVPRGQAVNLRCILKNSQYPWMSWYQQDLQKQLQWLFTLRSPGDKEVKSLPGADYLATRVTDTELRLQVANMSQGRTLYCTCSAEAGANTEVFFGKGTRLTVV.

This clone was recorded at least ten times. Here the gene names and germline are mouse. With the read ending 4 residues before the CDR3 end, the germline J gene is used to fill in that end. The V gene is TRBV1, the J gene TRBJ2-3; 12 nucleotides match TRBD2. The germline V gene encodes CDR1 NSQYPW and CDR2 LRSPGD (reference sequence). The V segment lost 6 bases and the J segment 3 bases; nucleotides outside the gene matches: 1. CDR3 size: 14 residues. CDR3: CTCRTGGAAETLYF. CDR3 bases read: TGCACCTGCAGGACTGGGGGGGCGGCAGAA. Using reference TRBV1 and TRBJ2-3 for the parts outside the CDR3, the full variable domain is VTLLEQNPRWRLVPRGQAVNLRCILKNSQYPWMSWYQQDLQKQLQWLFTLRSPGDKEVKSLPGADYLATRVTDTELRLQVANMSQGRTLYCTCRTGGAAETLYFGSGTRLTVL.